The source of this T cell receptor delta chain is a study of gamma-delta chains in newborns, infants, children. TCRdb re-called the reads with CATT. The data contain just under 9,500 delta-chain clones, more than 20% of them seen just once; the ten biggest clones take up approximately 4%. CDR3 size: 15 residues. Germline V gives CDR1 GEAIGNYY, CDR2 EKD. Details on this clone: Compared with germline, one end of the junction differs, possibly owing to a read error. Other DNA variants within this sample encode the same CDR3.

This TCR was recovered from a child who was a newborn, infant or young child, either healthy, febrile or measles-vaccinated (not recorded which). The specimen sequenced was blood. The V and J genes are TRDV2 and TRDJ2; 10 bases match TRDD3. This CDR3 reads CACDVLGDGTAQLFF. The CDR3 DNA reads TGCGCCTGTGACGTACTGGGGGATGGTACAGCACAACTCTTCTTT.